These 10 T cell receptor beta chains were all obtained from the same sample, sequenced in a study of cytomegalovirus exposure and HLA in healthy donors. Assay: immunoSEQ multiplex PCR; the TCRdb copy retains only in-frame clones and omits some. The sample has about 140,000 clones, around 86% seen once. Sequenced material: PBMCs. The receptors were sampled from a man younger than 30 in good health and CMV-seropositive.

This clone has more than one count but fewer than ten. The V and J genes are TRBV11-2 and TRBJ2-2, with 12 positions matching TRBD2. CDR1 SGHAT and CDR2 FQNNGV come from the germline V gene. V lost 0 bases and J lost 5; bases outside the gene matches: 4. This CDR3 has 17 residues. The CDR3 DNA sequence: TGTGCCAGCAGCTTAGAGGCTAGCGGGGGGGTAACCGGGGAGCTGTTTTTT. Amino acids: CASSLEASGGVTGELFF.

The table lists this clone with a count of one. The chain combines TRBV27 with TRBJ2-3; 8 nucleotides line up with TRBD2. The CDR3 sequence is 15 residues long. Trimming removed 5 bases from V and 0 bases from J; junction bases left unmatched: 4. The V gene's germline CDR1 is MNHEY and CDR2 SMNVEV (reference sequence). The CDR3 DNA reads as TGTGCCAGCAGTCGAGCGGGAGAGAGCACAGATACGCAGTATTTT. This encodes CASSRAGESTDTQYF.

The rearrangement links TRBV7-3 to TRBJ2-1; a possible D gene is TRBD1 (5 bases). The CDR3 covers 11 residues. Germline V gene data show CDR1 as SGHTA and CDR2 as FQGTGA. Between the trimmed V and J ends, which lost 3 bases and 8 bases, there was a span of 5 bases. The CDR3 is CASSLGHEQFF. CDR3 nucleotide sequence: TGTGCCAGCAGCTTGGGGCATGAGCAGTTCTTC.

The rearrangement links TRBV28 to TRBJ1-1; the D is unclear. This CDR3 is 13 amino acids long. Germline-derived CDR1 and CDR2 are MDHEN and SYDVKM. Trimming left V 8 bases short and J 0 bases short, with 10 bases between. The chain's CDR3 is CASSTVLNTEAFF. CDR3 DNA: TGTGCCAGCTCCACAGTCTTGAACACTGAAGCTTTCTTT.

The chain combines TRBV19 with TRBJ2-7; a weak D match, TRBD2 (6 bases). The CDR3 is 14 residues long. V lost 1 base to trimming and J lost 4 bases, with 11 bases between them. The germline CDR1 and CDR2 sequences are LNHDA and SQIVND (reference sequence). CDR3 loop: CASSIAGVVYEQYF. CDR3 DNA: TGTGCCAGTAGTATAGCGGGAGTGGTATACGAGCAGTACTTC.

V gene TRBV28 combines with J gene TRBJ2-2; tentative D call: TRBD1 (6 bases). This CDR3 spans 16 amino acids. Trimming stripped 7 bases from V and 8 bases from J, with 23 bases between. Germline values: CDR1 MDHEN, CDR2 SYDVKM. The CDR3 DNA sequence: TGTGCCAGCACTTATCTGTCAGGGGTTCGTCTGGGGGAGCTGTTTTTT. This gives the protein CASTYLSGVRLGELFF. The whole variable domain, remainder taken from reference TRBV28 and TRBJ2-2, is DVKVTQSSRYLVKRTGEKVFLECVQDMDHENMFWYRQDPGLGLRLIYFSYDVKMKEKGDIPEGYSVSREKKERFSLILESASTNQTSMYLCASTYLSGVRLGELFFGEGSRLTVL.

The chain is built from TRBV18 and TRBJ1-5; D gene ambiguous. Trimming stripped 2 bases from V and 4 bases from J, with 9 bases between. Germline-derived CDR1 and CDR2 are KGHSH and LQKENI. The CDR3 extends over 14 amino acids. Here the CDR3 reads CASSPNGANQPQHF. The CDR3 nucleotides are TGTGCCAGCTCACCAAATGGAGCGAATCAGCCCCAGCATTTT.

This clone was seen a handful of times. The chain couples TRBV19 to TRBJ1-5; D not certain. V was clipped by 6 bases and J by 6 bases, with 9 bases between them. The V gene's germline CDR1 is LNHDA and CDR2 SQIVND (reference sequence). The CDR3 sequence is 12 residues long. The CDR3 spells CASRGSGQPQHF. CDR3 bases: TGTGCCAGTAGGGGAAGCGGTCAGCCCCAGCATTTT.

This rearrangement joins TRBV5-1 to TRBJ2-7, with 7 bases aligning to TRBD1. V dropped 4 bases and J dropped 0; count of bases not matched to a gene: 7. CDR3 length: 15 residues. Germline V lookup: CDR1 SGHRS, CDR2 YFSETQ. The CDR3 here is CASSHLTGSSYEQYF. The DNA of the CDR3 is TGCGCCAGCAGCCATCTGACAGGGAGCTCCTACGAGCAGTACTTC. Filled out from reference TRBV5-1 and TRBJ2-7, the complete variable domain reads KAGVTQTPRYLIKTRGQQVTLSCSPISGHRSVSWYQQTPGQGLQFLFEYFSETQRNKGNFPGRFSGRQFSNSRSEMNVSTLELGDSALYLCASSHLTGSSYEQYFGPGTRLTVT.

This chain uses TRBV18 with TRBJ1-2; D is unclear. The CDR3 has 16 amino acids. Between the trimmed V and J ends, which lost 0 bases and 4 bases, there was a span of 15 bases. From germline, CDR1 is KGHSH and CDR2 LQKENI. The CDR3 nucleotides are TGTGCCAGCTCACCACCGAATGCCGAGACGGGCTATGGCTACACCTTC. Amino acids: CASSPPNAETGYGYTF.